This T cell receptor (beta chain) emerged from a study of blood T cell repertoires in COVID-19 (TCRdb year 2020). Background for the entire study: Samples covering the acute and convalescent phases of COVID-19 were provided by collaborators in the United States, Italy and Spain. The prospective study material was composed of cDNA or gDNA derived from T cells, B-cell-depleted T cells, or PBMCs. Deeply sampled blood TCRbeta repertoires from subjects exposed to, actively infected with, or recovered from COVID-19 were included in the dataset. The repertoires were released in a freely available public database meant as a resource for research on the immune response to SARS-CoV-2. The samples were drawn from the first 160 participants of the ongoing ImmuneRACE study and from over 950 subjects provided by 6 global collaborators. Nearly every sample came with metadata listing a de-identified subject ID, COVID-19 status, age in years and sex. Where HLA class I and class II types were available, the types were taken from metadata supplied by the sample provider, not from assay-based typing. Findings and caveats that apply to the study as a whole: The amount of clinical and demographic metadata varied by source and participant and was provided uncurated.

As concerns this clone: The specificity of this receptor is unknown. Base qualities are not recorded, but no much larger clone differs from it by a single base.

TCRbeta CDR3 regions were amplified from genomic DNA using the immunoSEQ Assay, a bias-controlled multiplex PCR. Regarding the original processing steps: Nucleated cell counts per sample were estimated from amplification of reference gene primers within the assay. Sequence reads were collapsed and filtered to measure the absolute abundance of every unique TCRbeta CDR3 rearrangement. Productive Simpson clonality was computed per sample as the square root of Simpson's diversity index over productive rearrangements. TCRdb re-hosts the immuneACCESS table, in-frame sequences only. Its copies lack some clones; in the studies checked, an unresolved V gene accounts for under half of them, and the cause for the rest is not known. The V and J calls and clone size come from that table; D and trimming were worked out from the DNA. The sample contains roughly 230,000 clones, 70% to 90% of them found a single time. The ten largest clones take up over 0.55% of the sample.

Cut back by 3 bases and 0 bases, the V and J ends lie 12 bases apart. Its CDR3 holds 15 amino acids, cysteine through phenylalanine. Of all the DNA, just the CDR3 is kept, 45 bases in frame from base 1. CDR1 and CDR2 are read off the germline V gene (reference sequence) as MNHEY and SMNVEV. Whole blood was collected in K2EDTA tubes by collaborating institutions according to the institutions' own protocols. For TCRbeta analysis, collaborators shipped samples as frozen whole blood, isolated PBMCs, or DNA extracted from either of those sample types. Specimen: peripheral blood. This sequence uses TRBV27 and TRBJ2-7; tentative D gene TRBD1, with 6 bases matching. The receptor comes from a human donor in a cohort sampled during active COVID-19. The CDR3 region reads CASSFGWTDSYEQYF. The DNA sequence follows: TGTGCCAGCAGTTTCGGTTGGACAGACTCCTACGAGCAGTACTTC.